A selection of T cell receptor beta chains follows, all from one sample in a study of CXCR3-negative and CXCR3-positive naive CD8 T cells. TCRdb reprocessed the 5' RACE reads and keeps a single row for each CDR3 protein, giving no DNA. Reported are 100,000 to 150,000 distinct CDR3 sequences; the ten largest clones contain around 0.5%. The specimen sequenced was naive CXCR3- CD8+ T cells from blood. All receptors derive from a human donor in good health. Some clones in this sample may be carry-over from other donors' samples. Each CDR3 is given with its conserved first and last residue.

TRBJ2-3	TRBV19	CASSIASDTQYF
TRBJ2-3	TRBV6-4	CASSAAGGTDTQYF
TRBJ2-1	TRBV7-7	CASSLNQDNEQFF
TRBJ2-3	TRBV28	CASSAYISDTQYF
TRBJ2-7	TRBV29-1	CSVVRGRLAPYEQYF
TRBJ2-7	TRBV28	CASSLADRGTPSYEQYF
TRBJ2-1	TRBV5-1	CASSPGQGHYNEQFF
TRBJ2-4	TRBV29-1	CSVAGRGENAKNIQYF
TRBJ1-2	TRBV6-5	CASSYYRDNGYTF
TRBJ1-1	TRBV28	CASRWTDTEAFF
TRBJ2-1	TRBV28	CASSFQVAGSSYNEQFF
TRBJ1-2	TRBV7-9	CASSPPDRDQPANYGYTF
TRBJ1-5	TRBV7-9	CASSSYRENQPQHF
TRBJ2-1	TRBV9	CASSVSLREGLHPNEQFF
TRBJ2-3	TRBV14	CASSQDWGTDTQYF
TRBJ2-1	TRBV11-2	CASSLAGLNEQFF
TRBJ2-5	TRBV23-1	CASPGQPYQETQYF
TRBJ2-7	TRBV15	CATSIVDERGEQYF
TRBJ2-7	TRBV28	CASSPGTGNYEQYF
TRBJ1-1	TRBV5-1	CASSQDGAMNTEAFF
TRBJ2-7	TRBV28	CASREQGLSYEQYF
TRBJ2-5	TRBV6-2/TRBV6-3	CASRKPGTSGRVPRETQYF
TRBJ2-2	TRBV6-5	CASSYRVRSDTGELFF
TRBJ1-1	TRBV7-9	CASRPVLGPEAFF
TRBJ1-5	TRBV12-3/TRBV12-4	CASSLSAPRPQPQHF
TRBJ2-7	TRBV28	CASSSPQGEAGGSYEQYF
TRBJ1-1	TRBV27	CASSRPWGSNTEAFF
TRBJ2-3	TRBV6-1	CASSEVGASTDTQYF
TRBJ2-7	TRBV28	CASNPRAPGLNYEQYF
TRBJ2-3	TRBV29-1	CSSQWGETQYF
TRBJ2-1	TRBV6-5	CATRTTNEQFF
TRBJ1-1	TRBV29-1	CSVVGGVGTEAFF
TRBJ2-1	TRBV4-2	CASSQDRGGHPYNEQFF
TRBJ2-7	TRBV7-9	CASSPPRTGDEQYF
TRBJ2-7	TRBV25-1	CASSEGIFPYEQYF
TRBJ1-1	TRBV29-1	CSVVENTEAFF
TRBJ1-1	TRBV20-1	CSADPGLNTEAFF
TRBJ2-7	TRBV10-2	CASRDSSYEQYF
TRBJ2-7	TRBV12-3/TRBV12-4	CASRESGYEQYF
TRBJ1-6	TRBV27	CASSDRGMSSYNSPLHF
TRBJ2-4	TRBV5-1	CASSLFRGDIQYF
TRBJ1-6	TRBV4-2	CASSQGKTVWDSPLHF
TRBJ1-1	TRBV7-9	CASSRRRGEGTEAFF
TRBJ2-2	TRBV7-9	CASSFRRLGPTGELFF
TRBJ1-1	TRBV12-3/TRBV12-4	CASRWGGEAFF
TRBJ2-7	TRBV5-1	CASSFLATTYEQYF
TRBJ1-4	TRBV7-9	CASSSFFSQAEDEKLFF
TRBJ2-3	TRBV15	CATSRDRYSDTTDTQYF
TRBJ2-3	TRBV24-1	CATKFRGVKDTQYF
TRBJ2-5	TRBV7-8	CASSPKTGGETQYF